Each of the 14 T cell receptor beta chains below was sequenced from the same sample in a study of CD8 T cell repertoires and HIV-1 epitope variants. The antigens of these receptors remain unknown. The table came from immunoSEQ multiplex PCR; TCRdb's copy has only in-frame clones and leaves some out. The sample includes over 4,000 clones, about 62% of them seen just once. The material sequenced was cultured CD8+ T cells derived from PBMCs. Receptors were obtained from a male donor with HIV.

The V gene is TRBV27, the J gene TRBJ2-3, with 7 bases lining up with TRBD1. The junction had 12 bases not matched to a gene; V was cut back by 3 bases and J by 6 bases. Germline V CDR1 and CDR2: MNHEY, SMNVEV (reference sequence). The CDR3 extends over 16 amino acids. DNA of the CDR3: TGTGCCAGCAGTTTTATTTTGGCAGGGGGTCCCGATACGCAGTATTTT. Translated: CASSFILAGGPDTQYF.

The J gene is TRBJ1-4, the V gene TRBV5-1, with 10 bases that match TRBD1. J lost 1 base, V lost 4 bases, and 4 bases had no gene match. This CDR3 is built from 16 residues. CDR1 and CDR2 (germline): SGHRS, YFSETQ. The CDR3 bases are TGCGCCAGCAGCCCTGGGACAGGGGTAACTAATGAAAAACTGTTTTTT. This translates into CASSPGTGVTNEKLFF. The variable domain in full, with the rest retrieved from reference TRBV5-1 and TRBJ1-4, is KAGVTQTPRYLIKTRGQQVTLSCSPISGHRSVSWYQQTPGQGLQFLFEYFSETQRNKGNFPGRFSGRQFSNSRSEMNVSTLELGDSALYLCASSPGTGVTNEKLFFGSGTQLSVL.

CDR3 sequence reads: CASSTTSGGVNEQFF. CDR3 DNA sequence: TGTGCCAGCAGTACTACTAGCGGGGGGGTTAATGAGCAGTTCTTC. The gene calls are TRBV28 and TRBJ2-1; 13 bases agree with TRBD2. Losses at the gene ends were 5 bases for V and 7 bases for J; bases not matched to a gene: 5. The CDR3 contains 15 residues. CDR1 and CDR2 (germline): MDHEN, SYDVKM.

V gene TRBV7-2 combines with J gene TRBJ2-1; the match to TRBD1 covers 9 bases. The CDR3 has 13 residues. The germline V gene encodes CDR1 SGHTA and CDR2 FQGNSA. V dropped 8 bases and J dropped 4; count of bases not matched to a gene: 3. The CDR3 here is CASSGTGYNEQFF. CDR3 DNA: TGTGCCAGCTCCGGGACAGGGTACAATGAGCAGTTCTTC. Filled out from reference TRBV7-2 and TRBJ2-1, the complete variable domain reads GAGVSQSPSNKVTEKGKDVELRCDPISGHTALYWYRQSLGQGLEFLIYFQGNSAPDKSGLPSDRFSAERTGGSVSTLTIQRTQQEDSAVYLCASSGTGYNEQFFGPGTRLTVL.

This clone was seen just once. This chain links TRBV2 with TRBJ1-1; D possibly corresponds to TRBD1 (5 bases). Germline V gene lookup returns CDR1 SNHLY and CDR2 FYNNEI. The V and J ends lost 6 bases and 0 bases respectively, with 14 bases between them. CDR3 length: 15 residues. The CDR3 bases are TGTGCCAGCAGCCAAGGGGACGACATGAACACTGAAGCTTTCTTT. This translates into CASSQGDDMNTEAFF.

V usage is TRBV28 and J usage is TRBJ2-3, with 8 bases aligning to TRBD1. Trimming removed 6 bases from V and 3 bases from J; junction bases left unmatched: 14. Germline CDR1 reads MDHEN; CDR2 reads SYDVKM. This CDR3 has 17 residues. For the CDR3, the DNA is TGTGCCAGCAGCCTTACGTTCGGACAGGGACCTACAGATACGCAGTATTTT. Amino acid sequence: CASSLTFGQGPTDTQYF.

This chain joins TRBV29-1 and TRBJ2-3, with 8 bases aligning to TRBD2. The CDR3 spans 12 residues. With V trimmed by 8 bases and J by 4 bases, 5 bases remained unmatched. CDR1 and CDR2 from the germline V gene are SQVTM and ANQGSEA. The chain's CDR3 is CSHAGLADTQYF. The CDR3 DNA follows: TGCAGCCACGCGGGACTAGCAGATACGCAGTATTTT.

This rearrangement joins TRBV4-3 to TRBJ1-2; D unclear. The ends were cut back, 0 bases at V and 1 base at J, with 27 bases in the middle. This CDR3 region has 21 residues. Per the germline V gene, CDR1 is LGHNA and CDR2 is YSLEER. CDR3 nucleotides: TGCGCCAGCAGCCAAGAAAGCCCGTTGGACCAGCAAACATTCCATAACTATGGCTACACCTTC. Protein sequence: CASSQESPLDQQTFHNYGYTF.

The gene calls are TRBV28 and TRBJ2-7; D remains unclear. V gave up 5 bases and J gave up 6 bases, with 14 bases separating them. The CDR3 loop spans 13 amino acids. Germline lookup yields CDR1 MDHEN and CDR2 SYDVKM. CDR3 DNA: TGTGCCAGCAGTAATCCCCAGTTTCCCGAGCAGTACTTC. Protein: CASSNPQFPEQYF.

The chain joins TRBV28 to TRBJ1-2; D ambiguous. Germline CDR1 and CDR2: MDHEN and SYDVKM. This CDR3 has 11 amino acids. Trimming shortened V by 4 bases and J by 8 bases, and 8 bases separated the two germline ends. The DNA for the CDR3 is TGTGCCAGCAGTTCGGCGAGGGGCTACACCTTC. This translates into CASSSARGYTF.

By share of the sample, this clone is large. This chain links TRBV25-1 with TRBJ2-2, with 7 nucleotides matching TRBD1. The CDR3 is 14 residues long. Germline CDR1 and CDR2: MGHDK and SYGVNS. Unmatched junction bases numbered 2, after V lost 3 bases and J lost 4 bases. In nucleotides, the CDR3 is TGTGCCAGCAGTGACGGGACAGCCACCGGGGAGCTGTTTTTT. Residues: CASSDGTATGELFF.

The chain carries TRBV5-4 and TRBJ1-6; possible D gene TRBD1, 5 bases. This CDR3 has 14 residues. Germline V CDR1 and CDR2: SGHNT, YYREEE (reference sequence). Trimming took off 5 bases at V and 7 bases at J, with 13 bases between the two ends. CDR3 sequence (DNA): TGTGCCAGCAGTTTCAGGGAGGGGAATTCACCCCTCCACTTT. Its translation is CASSFREGNSPLHF.

The chain links TRBV14 to TRBJ2-6; TRBD2 matches at 9 bases. The ends lost 6 bases at V and 4 bases at J; junction bases unmatched: 10. Germline assignment: CDR1 SGHDN and CDR2 FVKESK. The CDR3 loop spans 17 amino acids. This chain's CDR3 is CASSRRLAEYGANVLTF. DNA of the CDR3: TGTGCCAGCAGTCGAAGACTAGCGGAGTACGGGGCCAACGTCCTGACTTTC.

This clone came up a few times. The chain employs TRBV4-3 and TRBJ2-7; TRBD1 agrees at 7 bases. The ends lost 2 bases at V and 6 bases at J; junction bases unmatched: 4. Germline V gene lookup returns CDR1 LGHNA and CDR2 YSLEER. The CDR3 sequence is 13 residues long. The CDR3, as DNA: TGCGCCAGCAGCCAATTGACAGGGCGCGAGCAGTACTTC. It is translated as CASSQLTGREQYF.